A selection of T cell receptor beta chains follows, all from one sample in a study of Tregs in tolerant kidney transplant recipients. Sequencing used immunoSEQ multiplex PCR; TCRdb keeps in-frame clones, though not all of them. The repertoire holds some 90,000 clones, with around nine tenths as singletons. Input material: CD8+ T cells from blood. These receptors were collected from a human donor in good health. The CDR3 runs from the conserved cysteine through the conserved F or W. D genes are given only for firm matches. Not all rows give a size; the values are once, few, many and, for expanded clones, a class.

j_call d_call clone_size v_call cdr3_aa cdr3_nt
TRBJ2-7 TRBD1 NA TRBV5-1 CASSLVGTVDYEQYF TGCGCCAGCAGCTTGGTAGGGACAGTGGACTACGAGCAGTACTTC
TRBJ2-7 TRBD1 once TRBV7-9 CASTLGTGGLYEQYF TGTGCCAGCACCTTGGGGACAGGGGGCCTCTACGAGCAGTACTTC
TRBJ2-7 TRBD2 NA TRBV9 CASSVNSGAEQYF TGTGCCAGCAGCGTAAACAGCGGGGCCGAGCAGTACTTC
TRBJ1-3 NA NA TRBV6-6 CASGDGGYSGNTIYF TGTGCCAGTGGGGACGGAGGGTACTCTGGAAACACCATATATTTT
TRBJ1-6 TRBD1 NA TRBV6-5 CASSLGTGGHSPLHF TGTGCCAGCAGTTTAGGGACAGGGGGGCATTCACCCCTCCACTTT
TRBJ2-3 TRBD2 NA TRBV5-4 CASSGEGYTDTQYF TGTGCCAGCAGCGGGGAGGGATACACAGATACGCAGTATTTT
TRBJ2-3 NA NA TRBV29-1 CSVFSGWSTDTQYF TGCAGCGTTTTCAGCGGGTGGAGCACAGATACGCAGTATTTT
TRBJ2-7 NA NA TRBV5-4 CASSLVGGTPYEQYF TGTGCCAGCAGCTTGGTCGGCGGGACACCCTACGAGCAGTACTTC
TRBJ2-1 TRBD1 NA TRBV7-9 CASSLPLDRGSYNEQFF TGTGCCAGCAGCTTACCATTGGACAGGGGCTCCTACAATGAGCAGTTCTTC
TRBJ1-1 NA NA TRBV2 CASGGGGRTEAFF TGTGCCAGCGGAGGAGGGGGTCGCACTGAAGCTTTCTTT
TRBJ1-2 NA NA TRBV10-2 CASSEVGGGSAWGYTF TGCGCCAGCAGTGAGGTGGGTGGAGGGAGCGCGTGGGGCTACACCTTC
TRBJ1-3 NA NA TRBV4-1 CASSTGYGNTIYF TGCGCCAGCAGTACAGGGTATGGAAACACCATATATTTT
TRBJ2-1 TRBD2 NA TRBV29-1 CSTRGGASGTYNEQFF TGCAGCACTCGGGGGGGGGCTAGCGGGACGTACAATGAGCAGTTCTTC
TRBJ2-2 NA NA TRBV6-5 CASSYLGGPGELFF TGTGCCAGCAGTTACTTGGGGGGACCCGGGGAGCTGTTTTTT
TRBJ2-2 NA NA TRBV5-6 CASSLATGAGELFF TGTGCCAGCAGCTTGGCCACGGGGGCCGGGGAGCTGTTTTTT
TRBJ2-1 TRBD1 NA TRBV9 CASSVAGTGDEQFF TGTGCCAGCAGCGTAGCCGGGACAGGGGATGAGCAGTTCTTC
TRBJ2-3 NA once TRBV21-1 CASSKEEGDPTSTDTQYF TGTGCCAGCAGCAAAGAGGAGGGGGATCCTACGAGCACAGATACGCAGTATTTT
TRBJ2-7 NA NA TRBV7-9 CASSLGGTYEQYF TGTGCCAGCAGCTTAGGGGGGACCTACGAGCAGTACTTC
TRBJ2-3 TRBD1 NA TRBV5-1 CASSSQTGWDTDTQYF TGCGCCAGCAGCTCCCAGACAGGGTGGGACACAGATACGCAGTATTTT
TRBJ2-7 TRBD1 NA TRBV4-1 CASSPWVDRVTYEQYF TGCGCCAGCAGTCCCTGGGTCGACAGGGTTACCTACGAGCAGTACTTC
TRBJ1-6 NA NA TRBV9 CASSVGGRNSPLHF TGTGCCAGCAGCGTAGGAGGGCGGAATTCACCCCTCCACTTT
TRBJ2-1 TRBD2 NA TRBV7-9 CASSLQRGREAVNEQFF TGTGCCAGCAGCTTACAGCGGGGTCGGGAGGCCGTCAATGAGCAGTTCTTC
TRBJ2-7 TRBD2 NA TRBV10-1 CASSDPLPGLAGGPYEQYF TGCGCCAGCAGTGACCCTCTTCCGGGACTAGCGGGAGGGCCCTACGAGCAGTACTTC
TRBJ1-5 NA NA TRBV6-5 CASSPEYQPQHF TGTGCCAGCAGCCCAGAGTATCAGCCCCAGCATTTT
TRBJ2-7 NA NA TRBV4-1 CASSQPPTGTYEQYF TGCGCCAGCAGCCAACCTCCTACAGGGACCTACGAGCAGTACTTC
TRBJ2-6 NA NA TRBV5-4 CASSFFSGANVLTF TGTGCCAGCAGCTTCTTCTCTGGGGCCAACGTCCTGACTTTC
TRBJ2-7 TRBD1 NA TRBV5-6 CASSLGQGWYEQYF TGTGCCAGCAGCTTGGGACAGGGTTGGTACGAGCAGTACTTC
TRBJ1-5 NA once TRBV5-4 CASSSPGDQPQHF TGTGCCAGCAGCTCCCCGGGAGATCAGCCCCAGCATTTT
TRBJ1-4 NA NA TRBV28 CAMSGENREKLFF TGTGCCATGTCAGGGGAAAATCGGGAAAAACTGTTTTTT
TRBJ1-1 NA NA TRBV7-9 CASRAPGRTEAFF TGTGCCAGCAGAGCCCCTGGTAGAACTGAAGCTTTCTTT
TRBJ2-7 NA NA TRBV10-3 CAISWGPYEQYF TGTGCCATTTCTTGGGGCCCCTACGAGCAGTACTTC
TRBJ2-1 NA NA TRBV6-5 CASSYSQSLEYEQFF TGTGCCAGCAGTTACTCCCAGTCCCTCGAATATGAGCAGTTCTTC
TRBJ2-7 TRBD2 NA TRBV4-1 CASSHEGLAGPYEQYF TGCGCCAGCAGCCACGAGGGACTAGCGGGGCCCTACGAGCAGTACTTC
TRBJ2-3 NA NA TRBV18 CASSSPQRVTDTQYF TGTGCCAGCTCATCACCACAAAGGGTCACAGATACGCAGTATTTT
TRBJ2-3 NA NA TRBV5-1 CASSPRVGDTQYF TGCGCCAGCAGCCCTCGGGTAGGAGATACGCAGTATTTT
TRBJ2-1 TRBD2 NA TRBV10-3 CAISDSLGTTTNNEQFF TGTGCCATCAGTGACTCACTGGGGACTACCACGAACAATGAGCAGTTCTTC
TRBJ1-2 TRBD1 NA TRBV7-9 CASSLPGQAYTF TGTGCCAGCAGCTTACCGGGACAGGCCTACACCTTC
TRBJ1-2 NA NA TRBV7-9 CASSLGNGYGYTF TGTGCCAGCAGCTTAGGGAATGGCTATGGCTACACCTTC
TRBJ2-7 NA NA TRBV19 CASSGDLGGSYEQYF TGTGCCAGTAGTGGGGATCTTGGAGGGTCCTACGAGCAGTACTTC
TRBJ2-1 NA NA TRBV19 CASSLQGGHNEQFF TGTGCCAGTAGTTTACAGGGAGGGCACAATGAGCAGTTCTTC
TRBJ1-1 NA NA TRBV6-5 CASSYSGTSTEAFF TGTGCCAGCAGTTACTCGGGGACAAGCACTGAAGCTTTCTTT
TRBJ2-1 NA NA TRBV7-9 CASSLDPTFPYNEQFF TGTGCCAGCAGCTTAGATCCTACCTTTCCCTACAATGAGCAGTTCTTC
TRBJ2-1 NA NA TRBV4-1 CASSLQGREQFF TGCGCCAGCAGTCTCCAGGGTCGGGAGCAGTTCTTC
TRBJ2-7 TRBD2 NA TRBV6-1 CASSEGLADLYEQYF TGTGCCAGCAGTGAAGGACTAGCGGATCTCTACGAGCAGTACTTC
TRBJ2-1 NA NA TRBV6-6 CASSRWTGDEQFF TGTGCCAGCAGCCGATGGACCGGCGATGAGCAGTTCTTC
TRBJ1-2 TRBD1 NA TRBV6-5 CASSNRDRGRGYTF TGTGCCAGCAGTAACCGGGACAGGGGGCGAGGCTACACCTTC
TRBJ1-2 NA NA TRBV15 CATSTVYSNYGYTF TGTGCCACCAGCACTGTATACAGTAACTATGGCTACACCTTC
TRBJ1-4 NA once TRBV11-2 CASSPLDGLNEKLFF TGTGCCAGCAGCCCCCTCGACGGCCTTAATGAAAAACTGTTTTTT
TRBJ1-5 NA NA TRBV6-1 CASSLTYNQPQHF TGTGCCAGCAGCCTAACATATAATCAGCCCCAGCATTTT
TRBJ1-6 NA NA TRBV19 CASSNTREHLHF TGTGCCAGTAGTAATACCCGGGAGCACCTCCACTTT
TRBJ2-7 TRBD1 NA TRBV29-1 CSVCGTGDTYEQYF TGCAGCGTCTGTGGGACAGGCGATACCTACGAGCAGTACTTC
TRBJ2-1 TRBD2 NA TRBV28 CASSPQTSGETNEQFF TGTGCCAGCAGCCCCCAAACTAGCGGGGAGACCAATGAGCAGTTCTTC
TRBJ2-3 NA NA TRBV2 CASSGGVTDTQYF TGTGCCAGCAGTGGTGGGGTCACAGATACGCAGTATTTT
TRBJ1-2 TRBD1 NA TRBV5-6 CASGVGQGVIGYTF TGTGCCAGCGGCGTGGGACAGGGGGTTATAGGCTACACCTTC
TRBJ1-3 NA NA TRBV9 CASSPWSKVGNTIYF TGTGCCAGCAGCCCCTGGTCTAAGGTTGGAAACACCATATATTTT
TRBJ2-2 TRBD2 once TRBV13 CASSPERELTGELFF TGTGCCAGCAGCCCCGAGCGGGAGTTAACCGGGGAGCTGTTTTTT
TRBJ2-7 TRBD2 NA TRBV11-2 CASSLVSGSFYEQYF TGTGCCAGCAGCTTAGTTAGCGGGAGCTTCTACGAGCAGTACTTC
TRBJ2-5 NA NA TRBV5-1 CASSPELLAETQYF TGCGCCAGCAGCCCGGAGCTCCTGGCAGAGACCCAGTACTTC